Listed below are T cell receptor beta chains from one sample, sequenced in a study of blood T cell repertoires in COVID-19. Produced via immunoSEQ multiplex PCR; TCRdb's table is partial and in-frame only. The data hold fewer than 200,000 clones, with 75% to 85% observed a single time. The sequenced sample consisted of peripheral blood. The receptors were gathered from a human donor in a cohort sampled during active COVID-19. Each CDR3 is given with its conserved first and last residue.

>TRBV7-2|TRBJ2-5
CASSAWTSGGAETQYF
>TRBV5-4|TRBJ2-7
CASSFRGKPYEQYF
>TRBV29-1|TRBJ1-2
CSVERDRGDGYTF
>TRBV7-2|TRBJ2-1
CASSLNGGVKEQFF
>TRBV4-2|TRBJ2-7
CASSQEYKTGAYEQYF
>TRBV14|TRBJ1-2
CASSRKPGNYGYTF
>TRBV7-8|TRBJ2-1
CASSLGTGKRYNEQFF
>TRBV6-6|TRBJ1-1
CASKKTGGLNTEAFF
>TRBV2|TRBJ2-5
CASSETGVRGETQYF
>TRBV5-1|TRBJ1-6
CASSLDRESSYNSPLHF
>TRBV5-1|TRBJ1-3
CASSDSPSGNTIYF
>TRBV5-6|TRBJ2-7
CASSPRAWDYEQYF
>TRBV13|TRBJ1-6
CASNKNNSPLHF
>TRBV6-2/TRBV6-3|TRBJ1-1
CASSYKGGVGAFF
>TRBV10-3|TRBJ1-1
CAISESKGVGAFF
>TRBV29-1|TRBJ2-7
CSVDSGLAGEYEQYF
>TRBV28|TRBJ2-7
CASSSRTSGRYEQYF
>TRBV6-5|TRBJ2-1
CASRSTSGGYNEQFF
>TRBV24-1|TRBJ2-3
CATSDTRAGGGTDTQYF
>TRBV12-5|TRBJ1-1
CASGLPRQGNTEAFF
>TRBV18|TRBJ2-7
CASSAYVGGTSYEQYF
>TRBV27|TRBJ2-2
CASSPPVPGELFF